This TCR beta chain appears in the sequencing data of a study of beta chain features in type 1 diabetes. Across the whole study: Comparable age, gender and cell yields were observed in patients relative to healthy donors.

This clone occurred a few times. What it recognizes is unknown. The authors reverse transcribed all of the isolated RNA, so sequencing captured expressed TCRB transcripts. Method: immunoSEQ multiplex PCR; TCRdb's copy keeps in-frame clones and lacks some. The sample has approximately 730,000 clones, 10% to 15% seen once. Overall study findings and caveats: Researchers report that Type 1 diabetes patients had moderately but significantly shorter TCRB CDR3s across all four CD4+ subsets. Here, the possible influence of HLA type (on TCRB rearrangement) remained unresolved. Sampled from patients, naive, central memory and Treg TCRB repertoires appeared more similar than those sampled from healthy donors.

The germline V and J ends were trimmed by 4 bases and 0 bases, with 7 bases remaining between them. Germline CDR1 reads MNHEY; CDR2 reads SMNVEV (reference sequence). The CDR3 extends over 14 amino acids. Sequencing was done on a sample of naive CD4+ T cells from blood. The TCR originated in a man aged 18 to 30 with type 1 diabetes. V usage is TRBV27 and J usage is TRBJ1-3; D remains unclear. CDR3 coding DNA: TGTGCCAGCAGTTCCTTAAGCTCTGGAAACACCATATATTTT. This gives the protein CASSSLSSGNTIYF.